Described below is a single T cell receptor (beta chain) sequence and its context. This record comes from a study of OX40 agonist ivuxolimab in advanced cancers. Study background: Each dose-escalation patient presented with hepatocellular carcinoma, melanoma, renal cell or head and neck cancer.

In germline, CDR1 is SNHLY, CDR2 FYNNEI. With 7 bases removed from V and 6 bases from J, the gap between germline ends came to 10 bases. The CDR3 is 13 amino acids. Sequencing was performed with immunoSEQ multiplex PCR; in TCRdb, only in-frame clones are kept and a portion is missing. This table holds 80,000 to 100,000 clones, roughly 94% found once. The V call is TRBV2, the J call TRBJ1-6; D is unresolved. This sequence was found in an adult with an advanced solid tumor such as melanoma, head and neck, liver or kidney cancer. This specimen consisted of CD4+ or CD8+ T cells sorted from blood, obtained in a trial of the OX40 agonist ivuxolimab. DNA for the CDR3: TGTGCCAGCAAGGAACACGCTAATTCACCCCTCCACTTT. Protein: CASKEHANSPLHF.